This T cell receptor (beta chain) was profiled in a study of early T cells in non-severe SARS-CoV-2 infection. About the research overall: The authors sequenced bulk RNA from unsorted whole blood, leaving chains unpaired.

Germline V gene data show CDR1 as MNHNS and CDR2 as SASEGT. CDR3 length equals 17 residues. The V segment lost 8 bases and the J segment 10 bases; nucleotides outside the gene matches: 20. As regards this clonotype: The antigen is not known.

Study-wide findings and caveats: Private and CD4 specificities were missed by VDJdb matching, which favored anti-spike CD8 responses.

Attachment of unique molecular identifiers was made to individual cDNA molecules. TCRdb passed the 5' RACE reads through MiXCR, listing each CDR3 protein once. The data show tens of thousands of distinct CDR3 sequences, with roughly 5% seen just once and roughly 17% held by the top ten. The V and J genes are TRBV6-1 and TRBJ2-5; 12 nucleotides align to TRBD2. Sequencing was performed on whole blood. The receptor's source is an adult who was a healthcare worker with PCR-confirmed SARS-CoV-2 infection or an uninfected control (not recorded which). The CDR3 here is CASLPGLAGFLRKDQYF. DNA for the CDR3: TGTGCCAGCTTGCCCGGACTAGCGGGGTTCCTTAGAAAGGACCAGTACTTC.